Listed below are T cell receptor beta chains from one sample, sequenced in a study of beta chain features in type 1 diabetes. The method was immunoSEQ multiplex PCR; TCRdb's version includes in-frame clones alone and lacks a portion of them. The profile covers a few hundred thousand clones, with approximately 11% appearing a single time and approximately 0.016% taken by the ten largest. Sample: naive CD4+ T cells from blood. The receptor source for this set is a woman younger than 45 in good health. Each CDR3 is given with its conserved first and last residue. The D gene is left open where the match is weak. Size tells how often a clone was seen (once, few, many) or the class of an expanded clone, and some rows leave it out.

J gene | clone size | D gene | V gene | CDR3 DNA | CDR3 protein
TRBJ2-1 | few | TRBD1 | TRBV11-2 | TGTGCCAGCAGCTTAGTGAGGGACAGGGAGCAGTTCTTC | CASSLVRDREQFF
TRBJ1-1 | . | . | TRBV4-3 | TGCGCCAGCAGCCAAGAAGCCTTCTTGAACACTGAAGCTTTCTTT | CASSQEAFLNTEAFF
TRBJ1-1 | few | . | TRBV28 | TGTGCCAGCATCAGGAGGAGCACTGAAGCTTTCTTT | CASIRRSTEAFF
TRBJ1-1 | . | . | TRBV5-1 | TGCGCCAGCAGCCCCCGGGACATGAACACTGAAGCTTTCTTT | CASSPRDMNTEAFF
TRBJ2-5 | . | TRBD2 | TRBV7-2 | TGTGCCAGCAGCTTGGGCGGGAGCCAGACCCAGTACTTC | CASSLGGSQTQYF
TRBJ1-1 | . | TRBD1 | TRBV28 | TGTGCCAGCAGCACCAGCAAGGGGGCCAGTGGGAACACTGAAGCTTTCTTT | CASSTSKGASGNTEAFF
TRBJ2-1 | few | TRBD2 | TRBV18 | TGTGCCAGCTCACCACCTAGCGGGAGGATCTACAATGAGCAGTTCTTC | CASSPPSGRIYNEQFF
TRBJ2-5 | . | . | TRBV11-2 | TGTGCCAGCAGCTTAGTATTCCTAGGGGTGGAGACCCAGTACTTC | CASSLVFLGVETQYF
TRBJ2-1 | . | TRBD2 | TRBV23-1 | TGCGCCAGCAGTCAACAGACTAGCGGGAGCCATGAGCAGTTCTTC | CASSQQTSGSHEQFF
TRBJ2-1 | few | . | TRBV5-1 | TGCGCCAGCAGAGTAGAGGAGAGCTCCTACAATGAGCAGTTCTTC | CASRVEESSYNEQFF